Listed below are T cell receptor beta chains from one sample, sequenced in a study of blood T cell repertoires in COVID-19. TCRdb's table, derived via immunoSEQ multiplex PCR, lists solely in-frame clones and lacks some. The repertoire consists of about 15,000 clones, with more than 80% occurring once and the leading ten covering 3.1%. The sample was peripheral blood. The receptors come from a human donor in a cohort sampled during active COVID-19. Each CDR3 is given with its conserved first and last residue. A D gene is named only where the DNA matches it firmly. Some rows have no size entry. The others give once, few or many, or a class for an expanded clone.

V gene: TRBV9; J gene: TRBJ1-3; clone size: NA; D gene: NA; CDR3 DNA: TGTGCCAGCAGCGTCGGGGGGACTACTGGAAACACCATATATTTT; CDR3 protein: CASSVGGTTGNTIYF
V gene: TRBV18; J gene: TRBJ1-6; clone size: NA; D gene: NA; CDR3 DNA: TGTGCCAGCTCAGCCTCGGACAGCTATAATTCACCCCTCCACTTT; CDR3 protein: CASSASDSYNSPLHF
V gene: TRBV5-6; J gene: TRBJ2-5; clone size: NA; D gene: NA; CDR3 DNA: TGTGCCAGCAGCTTGGTGGGGGGATTAGGGGTAGCCCAAGAGACCCAGTACTTC; CDR3 protein: CASSLVGGLGVAQETQYF
V gene: TRBV19; J gene: TRBJ2-1; clone size: NA; D gene: NA; CDR3 DNA: TGTGCCAGTAGTATAGATCGAGGGTACAATGAGCAGTTCTTC; CDR3 protein: CASSIDRGYNEQFF
V gene: TRBV15; J gene: TRBJ2-7; clone size: NA; D gene: NA; CDR3 DNA: TGTGCCACCAGCAGACCCGACAGGTCCTACGAGCAGTACTTC; CDR3 protein: CATSRPDRSYEQYF
V gene: TRBV12-5; J gene: TRBJ2-6; clone size: NA; D gene: NA; CDR3 DNA: TGTGCTAGTGGACCCCAGGGGAGCTCTGGGGCCAACGTCCTGACTTTC; CDR3 protein: CASGPQGSSGANVLTF
V gene: TRBV2; J gene: TRBJ1-5; clone size: NA; D gene: NA; CDR3 DNA: TGTGCCAGCAGTGGCGGGACTGGGGGCAATCAGCCCCAGCATTTT; CDR3 protein: CASSGGTGGNQPQHF
V gene: TRBV5-1; J gene: TRBJ1-2; clone size: once; D gene: NA; CDR3 DNA: TGCGCCAGCAGCCCCCCCGGCTATGGCTACACCTTC; CDR3 protein: CASSPPGYGYTF
V gene: TRBV9; J gene: TRBJ1-2; clone size: NA; D gene: TRBD1; CDR3 DNA: TGTGCCAGCAGCACCCCACGCCAAGGACAGGGAGTTTACTATGGCTACACCTTC; CDR3 protein: CASSTPRQGQGVYYGYTF
V gene: TRBV7-9; J gene: TRBJ2-7; clone size: NA; D gene: NA; CDR3 DNA: TGTGCCAGCAGCCCCGACAGCTCCTACGAGCAGTACTTC; CDR3 protein: CASSPDSSYEQYF
V gene: TRBV7-8; J gene: TRBJ1-4; clone size: NA; D gene: TRBD1; CDR3 DNA: TGTGCCAGCAGCTCCCGGACAGGGGTTAATGAAAAACTGTTTTTT; CDR3 protein: CASSSRTGVNEKLFF
V gene: TRBV10-2; J gene: TRBJ2-2; clone size: NA; D gene: TRBD2; CDR3 DNA: TGCGCCAGCAGTGAACACCGGACTAGCGGCACCGGGGAGCTGTTTTTT; CDR3 protein: CASSEHRTSGTGELFF
V gene: TRBV20-1; J gene: TRBJ1-2; clone size: NA; D gene: NA; CDR3 DNA: TGCAGTGCGCCAGGGGTCGGCTACACCTTC; CDR3 protein: CSAPGVGYTF
V gene: TRBV10-2; J gene: TRBJ2-3; clone size: NA; D gene: NA; CDR3 DNA: TGCGCCACCCGACAGGTCCTTAACACAGATACGCAGTATTTT; CDR3 protein: CATRQVLNTDTQYF
V gene: TRBV2; J gene: TRBJ1-2; clone size: NA; D gene: TRBD1; CDR3 DNA: TGTGCCAGCAGTGCCGTGCGGGACAGGGCGTTTGGCTACACCTTC; CDR3 protein: CASSAVRDRAFGYTF
V gene: TRBV3-1/TRBV3-2; J gene: TRBJ1-2; clone size: few; D gene: NA; CDR3 DNA: TGTGCCAGCAGCGAAACAGGGTCCTATGGCTACACCTTC; CDR3 protein: CASSETGSYGYTF
V gene: TRBV9; J gene: TRBJ1-2; clone size: few; D gene: NA; CDR3 DNA: TGTGCCAGCAGCGCGTATGGAGGGGGAGGGTTTGGCTACACCTTC; CDR3 protein: CASSAYGGGGFGYTF
V gene: TRBV5-1; J gene: TRBJ2-5; clone size: NA; D gene: TRBD2; CDR3 DNA: TGCGCCAGCAACCGGGATGGCGGGGGGGAAGAGACCCAGTACTTC; CDR3 protein: CASNRDGGGEETQYF
V gene: TRBV27; J gene: TRBJ2-2; clone size: NA; D gene: TRBD1; CDR3 DNA: TGTGCCAGCAGCGGATATCGAGGGACAGTCAACACCGGGGAGCTGTTTTTT; CDR3 protein: CASSGYRGTVNTGELFF
V gene: TRBV5-1; J gene: TRBJ2-6; clone size: NA; D gene: NA; CDR3 DNA: TGCGCCAGCAGCTTCGACAGCTCTGGGGCCAACGTCCTGACTTTC; CDR3 protein: CASSFDSSGANVLTF
V gene: TRBV5-4; J gene: TRBJ2-3; clone size: once; D gene: TRBD2; CDR3 DNA: TGTGCCAGCAGCACGGGGACTAGCGGGGGGGCGGAAGATACGCAGTATTTT; CDR3 protein: CASSTGTSGGAEDTQYF
V gene: TRBV19; J gene: TRBJ2-2; clone size: NA; D gene: NA; CDR3 DNA: TGTGCCAGTAGTCCGAGACACTCCAACACCGGGGAGCTGTTTTTT; CDR3 protein: CASSPRHSNTGELFF
V gene: TRBV29-1; J gene: TRBJ2-7; clone size: NA; D gene: TRBD1; CDR3 DNA: TGCAGCGCTCAGGGGGCTGGTTACGAGCAGTACTTC; CDR3 protein: CSAQGAGYEQYF
V gene: TRBV7-2; J gene: TRBJ2-3; clone size: NA; D gene: TRBD2; CDR3 DNA: TGTGCCAGCAGCGGGCTAGCGGGGGGACTCTCAGATACGCAGTATTTT; CDR3 protein: CASSGLAGGLSDTQYF
V gene: TRBV7-6; J gene: TRBJ2-7; clone size: NA; D gene: NA; CDR3 DNA: TGTGCCAGCAGCTTACAACAGGGCTCCGAGCAGTACTTC; CDR3 protein: CASSLQQGSEQYF
V gene: TRBV25-1; J gene: TRBJ1-1; clone size: NA; D gene: NA; CDR3 DNA: TGTGCCAGCAGTGACCGCCGCAGGGATGAGGCTTTCTTT; CDR3 protein: CASSDRRRDEAFF
V gene: TRBV6-2/TRBV6-3; J gene: TRBJ2-7; clone size: NA; D gene: TRBD2; CDR3 DNA: TGTGCCAGCAGTTACCCCACCGCAATGACTAGCGGCTCCTACGAGCAGTACTTC; CDR3 protein: CASSYPTAMTSGSYEQYF
V gene: TRBV3-1/TRBV3-2; J gene: TRBJ1-1; clone size: NA; D gene: NA; CDR3 DNA: TGTGCCAGCAGCCACCTTGACTTGGGAGCTTTCTTT; CDR3 protein: CASSHLDLGAFF
V gene: TRBV7-8; J gene: TRBJ1-1; clone size: NA; D gene: NA; CDR3 DNA: TGTGCCAGCAGCTTTATAGGAGGGACTGAAGCTTTCTTT; CDR3 protein: CASSFIGGTEAFF
V gene: TRBV4-1; J gene: TRBJ1-1; clone size: NA; D gene: NA; CDR3 DNA: TGCGCCAGCAGCCCCCCATGGGGAGGGGTGAACACTGAAGCTTTCTTT; CDR3 protein: CASSPPWGGVNTEAFF
V gene: TRBV27; J gene: TRBJ2-5; clone size: once; D gene: NA; CDR3 DNA: TGTGCCAGCAGTTTAACCCCGAGGCTGTTGACGGAGACCCAGTACTTC; CDR3 protein: CASSLTPRLLTETQYF
V gene: TRBV7-9; J gene: TRBJ2-3; clone size: NA; D gene: NA; CDR3 DNA: TGTGCCAGCAGCTTTTGGGCCAGCCGTGCAGATACGCAGTATTTT; CDR3 protein: CASSFWASRADTQYF
V gene: TRBV7-2; J gene: TRBJ1-2; clone size: NA; D gene: NA; CDR3 DNA: TGTGCCAGCAGCTTAGAAAACAGCTATGGCTACACCTTC; CDR3 protein: CASSLENSYGYTF
V gene: TRBV13; J gene: TRBJ1-2; clone size: NA; D gene: NA; CDR3 DNA: TGTGCCAGCACCCAGACTGAGCTTATACACACCTTC; CDR3 protein: CASTQTELIHTF
V gene: TRBV29-1; J gene: TRBJ2-3; clone size: NA; D gene: TRBD2; CDR3 DNA: TGCAGCGTACATCTAGCGGGGGGGTACACAGATACGCAGTATTTT; CDR3 protein: CSVHLAGGYTDTQYF
V gene: TRBV19; J gene: TRBJ2-5; clone size: NA; D gene: TRBD1; CDR3 DNA: TGTGCCAGTAGTCCCCTCGGACAGGGGGCTGGGGAGACCCAGTACTTC; CDR3 protein: CASSPLGQGAGETQYF
V gene: TRBV6-5; J gene: TRBJ1-2; clone size: NA; D gene: TRBD1; CDR3 DNA: TGTGCCAGCAGCATCACGGGGACAGCCAACTATGGCTACACCTTC; CDR3 protein: CASSITGTANYGYTF
V gene: TRBV5-8; J gene: TRBJ1-4; clone size: NA; D gene: NA; CDR3 DNA: TGTGCCAGCAGAGAGCCAGGGACTAATGAAAAACTGTTTTTT; CDR3 protein: CASREPGTNEKLFF
V gene: TRBV4-2; J gene: TRBJ1-5; clone size: NA; D gene: NA; CDR3 DNA: TGTGCCAGCAGCCAAGATTTTGAGATTTTGCCCCAGCATTTT; CDR3 protein: CASSQDFEILPQHF
V gene: TRBV7-9; J gene: TRBJ1-2; clone size: NA; D gene: TRBD1; CDR3 DNA: TGTGCCAGCAGCCGACCCGGGACAGGGGGGTATGGCTACACCTTC; CDR3 protein: CASSRPGTGGYGYTF
V gene: TRBV2; J gene: TRBJ1-4; clone size: NA; D gene: NA; CDR3 DNA: TGTGCCAGCAGTGAGCTGGAAGGGGGTGAAAAACTGTTTTTT; CDR3 protein: CASSELEGGEKLFF
V gene: TRBV18; J gene: TRBJ2-3; clone size: NA; D gene: NA; CDR3 DNA: TGTGCCAGCTCGCGGGACAGACTGGATGGAGATACGCAGTATTTT; CDR3 protein: CASSRDRLDGDTQYF
V gene: TRBV30; J gene: TRBJ2-1; clone size: NA; D gene: NA; CDR3 DNA: TGTGCCTGGACCGCCCCGGGCCCGAGGGGGGGCAATGAGCAGTTCTTC; CDR3 protein: CAWTAPGPRGGNEQFF
V gene: TRBV5-1; J gene: TRBJ1-5; clone size: NA; D gene: NA; CDR3 DNA: TGCGCCAGCAGCTTGGCCGGGGACATAGCGCAGCCCCAGCATTTT; CDR3 protein: CASSLAGDIAQPQHF
V gene: TRBV2; J gene: TRBJ2-7; clone size: NA; D gene: TRBD1; CDR3 DNA: TGTGCCAGCAGTGAAGCCAGGACAGGCTCCTACGAGCAGTACTTC; CDR3 protein: CASSEARTGSYEQYF
V gene: TRBV19; J gene: TRBJ2-7; clone size: NA; D gene: TRBD1; CDR3 DNA: TGTGCCAGTAGTAAACTTCCGGGACAGCCCTCCTACGAGCAGTACTTC; CDR3 protein: CASSKLPGQPSYEQYF
V gene: TRBV5-1; J gene: TRBJ2-1; clone size: NA; D gene: TRBD1; CDR3 DNA: TGCGCCAGCAGCTTGGTTGGGACAGGGGGCCCCGGGGTGAATGAGCAGTTCTTC; CDR3 protein: CASSLVGTGGPGVNEQFF
V gene: TRBV30; J gene: TRBJ1-2; clone size: NA; D gene: TRBD1; CDR3 DNA: TGTGCCTGGAGTACGACAGGGGGAAATTATGGCTACACCTTC; CDR3 protein: CAWSTTGGNYGYTF
V gene: TRBV5-5; J gene: TRBJ1-5; clone size: NA; D gene: NA; CDR3 DNA: TGTGCCAGCACAACGGGGTATCAGCCCCAGCATTTT; CDR3 protein: CASTTGYQPQHF
V gene: TRBV18; J gene: TRBJ1-5; clone size: NA; D gene: NA; CDR3 DNA: TGTGCCAGCTCACCGCTCGGGAGCAATCAGCCCCAGCATTTT; CDR3 protein: CASSPLGSNQPQHF
V gene: TRBV30; J gene: TRBJ1-6; clone size: NA; D gene: NA; CDR3 DNA: TGTGCCTCCCTCGGGGGACCTGGATCACCCCTCCACTTT; CDR3 protein: CASLGGPGSPLHF
V gene: TRBV29-1; J gene: TRBJ2-7; clone size: once; D gene: NA; CDR3 DNA: TGCAGCGGGGGTGCAGTTGGCGAGCAGTACTTC; CDR3 protein: CSGGAVGEQYF
V gene: TRBV2; J gene: TRBJ1-5; clone size: NA; D gene: NA; CDR3 DNA: TGTGCCAGCAGCCGGAGGGGGGGCGAGAGCAATCAGCCCCAGCATTTT; CDR3 protein: CASSRRGGESNQPQHF
V gene: TRBV18; J gene: TRBJ2-6; clone size: NA; D gene: NA; CDR3 DNA: TGTGCCAGCTCAACAAACTCTGGGGCCAACGTCCTGACTTTC; CDR3 protein: CASSTNSGANVLTF
V gene: TRBV4-1; J gene: TRBJ1-1; clone size: NA; D gene: NA; CDR3 DNA: TGCGCCAGCAGAGAAGTGGCGGGGGCCACTGAAGCTTTCTTT; CDR3 protein: CASREVAGATEAFF